This TCR beta chain is drawn from a study of blood T cell repertoires in COVID-19. The table lists this clone with a count of one. Profiled with immunoSEQ multiplex PCR; TCRdb holds only in-frame clones, not every one. The table has 380,000 or so clones, around 90% seen once; the top ten hold roughly 1.9%. The CDR3 runs 15 residues. J lost 3 bases, V lost 4 bases, and 8 bases had no gene match. CDR1 and CDR2 from the germline V gene are LNHDA and SQIVND (reference sequence). Participants, about 18 to 100 years old, spanned around 25 US areas. The study assigned cohorts using participant-reported clinical history.

The J gene is TRBJ1-2, the V gene TRBV19; 7 bases match TRBD1. The sample taken for sequencing was PBMCs or T cells enriched from blood (not recorded which). This receptor was taken from a woman aged 40-49 years with acute COVID-19. The CDR3: CASSTFQGGDYGYTF. The CDR3 DNA sequence: TGTGCCAGTAGTACCTTTCAGGGGGGCGACTATGGCTACACCTTC.